This TCR beta chain appears in the sequencing data of a study of blood T cells in healthy people across ages. This clonotype was observed a few times. A sample-barcoded 5' primer and a J-beta primer mix were used in a second PCR of about 6 to 12 cycles. TCRdb reanalysed the 5' RACE reads using MiXCR and keeps one entry per CDR3 protein. Of about 1.6 million distinct CDR3 sequences listed, around 35% are singletons. This clonotype was sampled from a woman aged 25 to 39 in good health. The specimen sequenced was blood.

The CDR3 DNA follows: TGCAGTGCTAGGGCCCTCCAGGGACAAGGGACCTCCTACGAGCAGTACTTC. Amino acids: CSARALQGQGTSYEQYF. The rearrangement uses TRBV20-1 and TRBJ2-7, with a weak D call TRBD1 (6 bases). The CDR3 consists of 17 residues. Trimming took 3 bases from V and 0 from J, leaving 21 bases between them. In germline, CDR1 is DFQATT, CDR2 SNEGSKA (reference sequence).